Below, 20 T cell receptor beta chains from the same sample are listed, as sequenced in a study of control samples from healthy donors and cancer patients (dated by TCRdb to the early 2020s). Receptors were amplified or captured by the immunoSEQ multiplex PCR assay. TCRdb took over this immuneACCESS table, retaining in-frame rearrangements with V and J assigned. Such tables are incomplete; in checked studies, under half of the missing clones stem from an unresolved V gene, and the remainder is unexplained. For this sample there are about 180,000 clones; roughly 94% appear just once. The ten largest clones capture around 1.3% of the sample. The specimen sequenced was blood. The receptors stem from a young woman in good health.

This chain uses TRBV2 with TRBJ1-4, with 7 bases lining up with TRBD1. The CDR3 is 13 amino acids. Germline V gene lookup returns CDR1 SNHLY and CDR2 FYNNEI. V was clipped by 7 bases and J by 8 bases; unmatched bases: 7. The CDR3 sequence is CASNRDRREKLFF. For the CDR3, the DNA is TGTGCCAGCAACCGGGACAGACGGGAAAAACTGTTTTTT.

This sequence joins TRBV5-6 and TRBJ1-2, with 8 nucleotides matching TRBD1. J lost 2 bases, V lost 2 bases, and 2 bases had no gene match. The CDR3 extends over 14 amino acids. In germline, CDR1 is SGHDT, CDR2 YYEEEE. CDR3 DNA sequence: TGTGCCAGCAGCTTCAGGGGGCTAAACTATGGCTACACCTTC. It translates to CASSFRGLNYGYTF. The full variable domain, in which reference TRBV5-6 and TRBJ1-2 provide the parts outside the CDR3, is DAGVTQSPTHLIKTRGQQVTLRCSPKSGHDTVSWYQQALGQGPQFIFQYYEEEERQRGNFPDRFSGHQFPNYSSELNVNALLLGDSALYLCASSFRGLNYGYTFGSGTRLTVV.

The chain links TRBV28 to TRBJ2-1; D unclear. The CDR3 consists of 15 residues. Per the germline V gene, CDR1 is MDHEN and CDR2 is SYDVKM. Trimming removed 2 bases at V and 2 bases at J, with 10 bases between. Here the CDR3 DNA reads TGTGCCAGCAGTTTACTCGGGCGAGCCTACAATGAGCAGTTCTTC. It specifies CASSLLGRAYNEQFF.

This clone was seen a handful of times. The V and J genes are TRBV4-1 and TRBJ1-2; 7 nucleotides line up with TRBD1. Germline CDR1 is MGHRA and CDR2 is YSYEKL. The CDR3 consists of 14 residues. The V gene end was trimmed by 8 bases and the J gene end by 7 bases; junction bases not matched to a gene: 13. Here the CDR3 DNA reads TGCGCCAGCTCAGACTCCTATGGACAGGTTGGCTACACCTTC. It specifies CASSDSYGQVGYTF.

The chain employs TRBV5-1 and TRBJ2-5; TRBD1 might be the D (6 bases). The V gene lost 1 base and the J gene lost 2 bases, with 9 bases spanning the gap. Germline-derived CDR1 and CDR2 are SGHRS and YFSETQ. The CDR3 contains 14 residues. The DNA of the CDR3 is TGCGCCAGCAGCTTGCTTGGGACACAAGAGACCCAGTACTTC. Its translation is CASSLLGTQETQYF.

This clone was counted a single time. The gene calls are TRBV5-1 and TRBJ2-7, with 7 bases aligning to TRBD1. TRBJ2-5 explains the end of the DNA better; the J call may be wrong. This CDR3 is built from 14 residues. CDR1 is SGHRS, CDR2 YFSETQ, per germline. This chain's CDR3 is CASSFPAGGETQYF. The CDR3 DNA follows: TGCGCCAGCAGCTTTCCCGCAGGGGGTGAGACCCAGTACTTC.

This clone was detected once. CDR3 sequence: CSARTGNTIYF. The CDR3, as DNA: TGCAGTGCTAGGACTGGAAACACCATATATTTT. This rearrangement joins TRBV20-1 to TRBJ1-3; D unresolved. V was clipped by 3 bases and J by 2 bases, with 2 bases between them. The CDR3 is made up of 11 amino acids. Germline values: CDR1 DFQATT, CDR2 SNEGSKA (reference sequence).

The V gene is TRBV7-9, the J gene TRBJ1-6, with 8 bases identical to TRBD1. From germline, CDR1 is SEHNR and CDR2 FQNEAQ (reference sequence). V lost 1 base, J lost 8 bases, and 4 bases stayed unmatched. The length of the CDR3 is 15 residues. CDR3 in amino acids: CASSLVSTGDSPLHF. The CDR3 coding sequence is TGTGCCAGCAGCTTAGTGTCGACAGGGGATTCACCCCTCCACTTT.

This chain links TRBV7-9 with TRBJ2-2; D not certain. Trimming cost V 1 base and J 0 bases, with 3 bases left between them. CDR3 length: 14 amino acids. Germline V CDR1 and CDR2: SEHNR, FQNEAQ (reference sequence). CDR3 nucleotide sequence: TGTGCCAGCAGCTTAGGAGCGAACACCGGGGAGCTGTTTTTT. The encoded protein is CASSLGANTGELFF. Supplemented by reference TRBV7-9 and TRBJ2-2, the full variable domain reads DTGVSQNPRHKITKRGQNVTFRCDPISEHNRLYWYRQTLGQGPEFLTYFQNEAQLEKSRLLSDRFSAERPKGSFSTLEIQRTEQGDSAMYLCASSLGANTGELFFGEGSRLTVL.

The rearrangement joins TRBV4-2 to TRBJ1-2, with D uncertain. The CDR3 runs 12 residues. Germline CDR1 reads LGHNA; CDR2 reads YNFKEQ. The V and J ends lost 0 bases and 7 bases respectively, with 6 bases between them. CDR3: CASSQEWGGYTF. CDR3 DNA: TGTGCCAGCAGCCAAGAGTGGGGTGGCTACACCTTC.

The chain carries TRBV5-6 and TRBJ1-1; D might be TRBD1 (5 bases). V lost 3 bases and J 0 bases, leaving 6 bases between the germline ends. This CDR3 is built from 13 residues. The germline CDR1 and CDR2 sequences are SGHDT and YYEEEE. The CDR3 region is CASSWDVNTEAFF. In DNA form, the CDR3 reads TGTGCCAGCAGCTGGGACGTGAACACTGAAGCTTTCTTT.

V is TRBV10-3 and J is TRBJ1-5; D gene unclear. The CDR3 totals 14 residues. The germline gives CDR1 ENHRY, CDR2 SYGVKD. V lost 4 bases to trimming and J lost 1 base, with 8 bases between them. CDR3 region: CAISVGGSNQPQHF. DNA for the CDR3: TGTGCCATCAGTGTTGGAGGAAGCAATCAGCCCCAGCATTTT.

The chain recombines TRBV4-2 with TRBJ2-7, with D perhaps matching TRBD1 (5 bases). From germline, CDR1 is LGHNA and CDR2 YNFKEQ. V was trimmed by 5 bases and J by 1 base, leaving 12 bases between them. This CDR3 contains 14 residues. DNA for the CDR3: TGTGCCAGCAGCTTTCAGGGTGGGTCCTACGAGCAGTACTTC. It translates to CASSFQGGSYEQYF.

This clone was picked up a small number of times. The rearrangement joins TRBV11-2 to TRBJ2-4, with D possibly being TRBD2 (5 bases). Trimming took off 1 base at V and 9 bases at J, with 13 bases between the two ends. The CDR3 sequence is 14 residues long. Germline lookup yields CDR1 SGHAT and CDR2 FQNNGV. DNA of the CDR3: TGTGCCAGCAGCTTAGGGTCGGGGTACGGCATTCAGTACTTC. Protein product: CASSLGSGYGIQYF.

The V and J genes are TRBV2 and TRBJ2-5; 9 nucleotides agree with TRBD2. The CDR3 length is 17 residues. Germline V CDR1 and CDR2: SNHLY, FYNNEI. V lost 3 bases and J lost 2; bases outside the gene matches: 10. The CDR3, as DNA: TGTGCCAGCAGTGAGGCGGGAGGGCCGGTAAGGCAAGAGACCCAGTACTTC. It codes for CASSEAGGPVRQETQYF. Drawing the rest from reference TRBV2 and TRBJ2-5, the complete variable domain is EPEVTQTPSHQVTQMGQEVILRCVPISNHLYFYWYRQILGQKVEFLVSFYNNEISEKSEIFDDQFSVERPDGSNFTLKIRSTKLEDSAMYFCASSEAGGPVRQETQYFGPGTRLLVL.

The CDR3: CASSGSYGTGRNTIYF. Here the CDR3 DNA reads TGTGCCAGCAGCGGGTCCTACGGGACAGGGAGAAACACCATATATTTT. The V gene is TRBV25-1, the J gene TRBJ1-3, with TRBD1 matching over 9 bases. V dropped 6 bases and J dropped 5; count of bases not matched to a gene: 11. The CDR3 spans 16 residues. Germline CDR1 is MGHDK and CDR2 is SYGVNS.

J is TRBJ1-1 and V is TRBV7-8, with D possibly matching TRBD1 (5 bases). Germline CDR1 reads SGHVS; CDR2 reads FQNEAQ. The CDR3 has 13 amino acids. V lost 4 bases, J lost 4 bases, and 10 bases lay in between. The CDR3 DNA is TGTGCCAGCAGCTCTGAGACAGTCACTGAAGCTTTCTTT. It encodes CASSSETVTEAFF.

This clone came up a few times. CDR3 DNA: TGTGCCAGCAGCCACGGGACAGGACCTCGAAACGAAAAACTGTTTTTT. Its protein is CASSHGTGPRNEKLFF. The J gene is TRBJ1-4, the V gene TRBV7-9; 8 nucleotides align to TRBD1. The CDR3 extends over 16 amino acids. Trimming removed 5 bases from V and 8 bases from J; junction bases left unmatched: 13. CDR1 and CDR2 from the germline V gene are SEHNR and FQNEAQ (reference sequence).

CDR3 in DNA: TGTGCCAGCATGTCGTCCGCGTATAATTCACCCCTCCACTTT. It is translated as CASMSSAYNSPLHF. J is TRBJ1-6 and V is TRBV28; D uncertain. Germline CDR1 MDHEN, CDR2 SYDVKM. The CDR3 is made up of 14 amino acids. V gave up 7 bases and J gave up 4 bases, with 11 bases separating them.

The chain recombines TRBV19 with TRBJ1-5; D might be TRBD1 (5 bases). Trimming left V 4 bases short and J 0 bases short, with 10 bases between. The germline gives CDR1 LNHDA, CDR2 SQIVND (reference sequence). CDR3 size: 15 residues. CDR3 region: CASSKEGLSNQPQHF. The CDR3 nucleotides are TGTGCCAGTAGTAAGGAGGGGCTTAGCAATCAGCCCCAGCATTTT. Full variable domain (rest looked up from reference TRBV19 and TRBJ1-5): DGGITQSPKYLFRKEGQNVTLSCEQNLNHDAMYWYRQDPGQGLRLIYYSQIVNDFQKGDIAEGYSVSREKKESFPLTVTSAQKNPTAFYLCASSKEGLSNQPQHFGDGTRLSIL.